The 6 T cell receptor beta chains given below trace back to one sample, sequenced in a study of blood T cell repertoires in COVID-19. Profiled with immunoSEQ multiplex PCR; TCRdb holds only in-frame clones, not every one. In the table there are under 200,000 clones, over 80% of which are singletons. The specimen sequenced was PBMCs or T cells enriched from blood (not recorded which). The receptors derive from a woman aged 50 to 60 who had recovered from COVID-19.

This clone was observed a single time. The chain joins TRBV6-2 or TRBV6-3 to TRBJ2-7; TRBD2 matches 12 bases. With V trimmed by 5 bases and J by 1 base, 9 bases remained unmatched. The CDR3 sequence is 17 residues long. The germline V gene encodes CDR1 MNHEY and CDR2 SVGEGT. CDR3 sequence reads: CASSTFPTSGRSYEQYV. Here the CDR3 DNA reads TGTGCCAGCAGTACCTTCCCGACTAGCGGGAGATCCTACGAGCAGTACGTC.

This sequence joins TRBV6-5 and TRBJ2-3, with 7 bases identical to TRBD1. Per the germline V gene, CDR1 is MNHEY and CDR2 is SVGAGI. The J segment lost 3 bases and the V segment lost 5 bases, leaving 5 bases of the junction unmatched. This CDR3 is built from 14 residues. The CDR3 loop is CASSQRQGTDTQYF. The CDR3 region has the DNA TGTGCCAGCAGTCAACGACAGGGAACAGATACGCAGTATTTT.

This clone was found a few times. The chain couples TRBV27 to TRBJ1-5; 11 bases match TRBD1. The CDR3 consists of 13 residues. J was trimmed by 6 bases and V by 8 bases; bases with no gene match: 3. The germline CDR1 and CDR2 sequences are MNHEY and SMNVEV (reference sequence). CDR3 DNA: TGTGCCAGCCGGGACAGGGGGAGTCAGCCCCAGCATTTT. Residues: CASRDRGSQPQHF.

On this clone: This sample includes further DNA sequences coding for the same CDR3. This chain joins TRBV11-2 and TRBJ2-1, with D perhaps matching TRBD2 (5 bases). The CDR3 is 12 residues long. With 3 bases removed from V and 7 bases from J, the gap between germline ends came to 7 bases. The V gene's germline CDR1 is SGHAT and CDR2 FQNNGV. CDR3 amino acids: CASSFRGNEQFF. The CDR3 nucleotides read TGTGCCAGCAGCTTTAGAGGGAATGAGCAGTTCTTC.

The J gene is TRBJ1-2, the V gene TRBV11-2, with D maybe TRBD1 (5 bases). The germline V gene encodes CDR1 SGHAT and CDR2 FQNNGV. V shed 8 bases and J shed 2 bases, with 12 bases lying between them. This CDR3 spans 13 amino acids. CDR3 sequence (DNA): TGTGCCAGCCGCCGGGGGGTGAACTATGGCTACACCTTC. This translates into CASRRGVNYGYTF.

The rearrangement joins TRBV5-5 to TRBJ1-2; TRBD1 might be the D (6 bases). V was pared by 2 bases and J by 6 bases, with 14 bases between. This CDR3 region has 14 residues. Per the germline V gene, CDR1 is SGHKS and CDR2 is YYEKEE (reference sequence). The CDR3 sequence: CASSFSGAGDGYTF. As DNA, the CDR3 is TGTGCCAGCAGCTTTTCAGGAGCAGGGGATGGCTACACCTTC.